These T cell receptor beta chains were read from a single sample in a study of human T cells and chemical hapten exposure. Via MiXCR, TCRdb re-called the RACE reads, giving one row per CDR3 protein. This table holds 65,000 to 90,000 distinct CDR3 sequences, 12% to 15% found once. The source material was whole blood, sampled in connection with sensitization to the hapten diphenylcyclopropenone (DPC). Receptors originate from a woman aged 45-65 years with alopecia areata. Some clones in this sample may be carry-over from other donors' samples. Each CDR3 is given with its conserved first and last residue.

CDR3 protein: CASSPRGRETEAFF; V gene: TRBV5-1; J gene: TRBJ1-1
CDR3 protein: CASSYSATDTQYF; V gene: TRBV28; J gene: TRBJ2-3
CDR3 protein: CSARDRARQSSYNSPLHF; V gene: TRBV20-1; J gene: TRBJ1-6
CDR3 protein: CSAKDVNTEAFF; V gene: TRBV29-1; J gene: TRBJ1-1
CDR3 protein: CASSLLGGQQPQHF; V gene: TRBV27; J gene: TRBJ1-5
CDR3 protein: CAWRERPSSGSRETQYF; V gene: TRBV30; J gene: TRBJ2-5
CDR3 protein: CASSQDGARLEAFF; V gene: TRBV14; J gene: TRBJ1-1
CDR3 protein: CASSFWGAGEHEQFF; V gene: TRBV11-2; J gene: TRBJ2-1
CDR3 protein: CASTSERTTSYGYTF; V gene: TRBV2; J gene: TRBJ1-2
CDR3 protein: CASSITGTGPYEQYF; V gene: TRBV19; J gene: TRBJ2-7
CDR3 protein: CASSQWTGGETQYF; V gene: TRBV14; J gene: TRBJ2-5
CDR3 protein: CSARENRAWLEAFF; V gene: TRBV20-1; J gene: TRBJ1-1
CDR3 protein: CASSLTSGPEQFF; V gene: TRBV7-6; J gene: TRBJ2-1
CDR3 protein: CASSSGGETQYF; V gene: TRBV7-2; J gene: TRBJ2-5
CDR3 protein: CASRTLKLNTGELFF; V gene: TRBV11-2; J gene: TRBJ2-2
CDR3 protein: CAVAGGTLGYEQYF; V gene: TRBV28; J gene: TRBJ2-7
CDR3 protein: CASSRTDYSNQPQHF; V gene: TRBV12-3/TRBV12-4; J gene: TRBJ1-5
CDR3 protein: CASRLGRTDGISNQPQHF; V gene: TRBV11-3; J gene: TRBJ1-5
CDR3 protein: CSARDHGTYNEQFF; V gene: TRBV20-1; J gene: TRBJ2-1
CDR3 protein: CASSSRAGGYEPQHF; V gene: TRBV5-6; J gene: TRBJ1-5
CDR3 protein: CASSPGTQNQPQHF; V gene: TRBV4-2; J gene: TRBJ1-5
CDR3 protein: CASSTGRDYEQYF; V gene: TRBV18; J gene: TRBJ2-7
CDR3 protein: CASRRTEKLFF; V gene: TRBV6-2/TRBV6-3; J gene: TRBJ1-4
CDR3 protein: CAWKFGSYTGELFF; V gene: TRBV30; J gene: TRBJ2-2
CDR3 protein: CASSPAGQDYNGYTF; V gene: TRBV18; J gene: TRBJ1-2
CDR3 protein: CSAKQGTYGYTF; V gene: TRBV20-1; J gene: TRBJ1-2
CDR3 protein: CASTGTTRYYGYTF; V gene: TRBV6-2/TRBV6-3; J gene: TRBJ1-2
CDR3 protein: CASKMNGQGRNEQFF; V gene: TRBV19; J gene: TRBJ2-1
CDR3 protein: CASSGGGTNTEAFF; V gene: TRBV12-3/TRBV12-4; J gene: TRBJ1-1
CDR3 protein: CASSRGLTYEQYF; V gene: TRBV25-1; J gene: TRBJ2-7
CDR3 protein: CASSYSPDLAGNNEQFF; V gene: TRBV6-6; J gene: TRBJ2-1
CDR3 protein: CASSPTSIIGGTAYEQYF; V gene: TRBV12-3/TRBV12-4; J gene: TRBJ2-7
CDR3 protein: CSVRGKANYYGYTF; V gene: TRBV29-1; J gene: TRBJ1-2
CDR3 protein: CASSFGAYNEQFF; V gene: TRBV12-3/TRBV12-4; J gene: TRBJ2-1
CDR3 protein: CASSSPTPNYGYTF; V gene: TRBV12-3/TRBV12-4; J gene: TRBJ1-2
CDR3 protein: CSASARATEAFF; V gene: TRBV20-1; J gene: TRBJ1-1
CDR3 protein: CASSPLAGGTGELFF; V gene: TRBV6-1; J gene: TRBJ2-2
CDR3 protein: CASSQDQRRGTSDTQYF; V gene: TRBV4-1; J gene: TRBJ2-3
CDR3 protein: CASSLGPPPLYEQYF; V gene: TRBV6-6; J gene: TRBJ2-7
CDR3 protein: CASSTDRGTEKLFF; V gene: TRBV2; J gene: TRBJ1-4
CDR3 protein: CASSFTGTATYNEQFF; V gene: TRBV5-5; J gene: TRBJ2-1
CDR3 protein: CSVRPRGNEQFF; V gene: TRBV29-1; J gene: TRBJ2-1
CDR3 protein: CASSRDFSNEQFF; V gene: TRBV7-9; J gene: TRBJ2-1
CDR3 protein: CASSPGTSRVADTQYF; V gene: TRBV6-6; J gene: TRBJ2-3
CDR3 protein: CASSILDRNSPLHF; V gene: TRBV19; J gene: TRBJ1-6
CDR3 protein: CASSLVSDSYNEQFF; V gene: TRBV7-2; J gene: TRBJ2-1
CDR3 protein: CSVTHSGAFGNQPQHF; V gene: TRBV20-1; J gene: TRBJ1-5
CDR3 protein: CASKPGTSYNSPLHF; V gene: TRBV6-5; J gene: TRBJ1-6
CDR3 protein: CSVGDGRNTGELFF; V gene: TRBV29-1; J gene: TRBJ2-2
CDR3 protein: CASSLSSEETQYF; V gene: TRBV7-6; J gene: TRBJ2-5
CDR3 protein: CASSPRGSEQFF; V gene: TRBV12-3/TRBV12-4; J gene: TRBJ2-1
CDR3 protein: CASSQLGQQYF; V gene: TRBV4-1; J gene: TRBJ2-7
CDR3 protein: CASSRRGGETQYF; V gene: TRBV7-6; J gene: TRBJ2-5
CDR3 protein: CASSRASTRQGKDGYTF; V gene: TRBV3-1; J gene: TRBJ1-2
CDR3 protein: CASSSLLGQGLQETQYF; V gene: TRBV5-6; J gene: TRBJ2-5
CDR3 protein: CASSSATLIYNEQFF; V gene: TRBV19; J gene: TRBJ2-1
CDR3 protein: CASSSGQGFHTHTDTQYF; V gene: TRBV7-9; J gene: TRBJ2-3